Below, one TCR beta chain is given with its context. Its antigen is not known. Patients were diagnosed from clinical symptoms, serum thyroxine, TRAb, thyroid ultrasound and orbital computed tomography. This record comes from a study of Graves' ophthalmopathy and Graves' hyperthyroidism. Study overall: The study drew peripheral blood at initial diagnosis, before any treatment. Study-level findings and limits: Most expanded clonotypes from thyroid (those above 0.001 frequency) were also found in blood.

The TCR beta CDR3 regions underwent amplification from RNA transcripts. The authors performed first-round RT-PCR with HTBI primers and then a second-round multiplex PCR. TCRdb re-called the multiplex PCR reads through MiXCR, storing one row per CDR3 protein. This table has under 200,000 distinct CDR3 sequences, more than 30% appearing once. The trim removed 0 bases at V and 3 bases at J, leaving 2 bases unmatched. CDR3 size: 15 residues. CDR1 is MNHEY and CDR2 is SVGAGI in the germline V gene. Sequenced sample: peripheral blood. The source is a woman aged 40 to 50 with Graves' ophthalmopathy. This chain uses TRBV6-5 with TRBJ1-1, with 9 bases that match TRBD1. This chain's CDR3 is CASSYSWTGDTEAFF. The CDR3 nucleotides are TGTGCCAGCAGTTACTCTTGGACAGGGGACACTGAAGCTTTCTTT.